These T cell receptor beta chains were read from a single sample in a study of vaccination effects on CD4 cells after COVID-19. TCRdb keeps only in-frame clones here, not all; method: immunoSEQ multiplex PCR. The sample has about 60,000 clones; more than 80% are singletons. Their antigen targets remain unknown. Specimen: CD4+ T cells from PBMCs cultured with HCoV-229E spike peptides, collected before COVID-19 vaccination. The receptors originated from a human donor who received a COVID-19 vaccine. The CDR3 runs from the conserved cysteine through the conserved F or W. The D gene is left open where the match is weak. A clone size is listed for some rows: how often the clone was seen (once, few, many), or a class if it is expanded.

d_call j_call clone_size v_call cdr3_nt cdr3_aa
NA TRBJ2-2 NA TRBV4-3 TGCGCCAGCAGCCCATCTAAGGGGGCCGGGGAGCTGTTTTTT CASSPSKGAGELFF
NA TRBJ1-2 few TRBV10-3 TGTGCCATCACTGACGGGCAGACTGGCTACACCTTC CAITDGQTGYTF
NA TRBJ1-2 NA TRBV7-2 TGTGCCAGCAGCCCCCGGGGGGGGAACGACTATGGCTACACCTTC CASSPRGGNDYGYTF
TRBD1 TRBJ2-5 NA TRBV18 TGTGCCAGCTCACCAAGACAGGGTAGGAACCAAGAGACCCAGTACTTC CASSPRQGRNQETQYF
NA TRBJ2-3 NA TRBV12-5 TGTGCTAGTGGTTTGGTCCTCGACCCCTCTAGCACAGATACGCAGTATTTT CASGLVLDPSSTDTQYF
TRBD1 TRBJ1-5 NA TRBV4-2 TGTGCCAGCAGCCAAACAGGGGGCGGCGAGCAGCCCCAGCATTTT CASSQTGGGEQPQHF
NA TRBJ1-1 NA TRBV5-1 TGCGCCAGCAGCTCCCCCGGCAGCTTGAACACTGAAGCTTTCTTT CASSSPGSLNTEAFF
NA TRBJ2-3 NA TRBV10-2 TGCGCCAGCAGCCCCGGGTTCACAGATACGCAGTATTTT CASSPGFTDTQYF
TRBD1 TRBJ1-1 once TRBV15 TGTGCCACCAGCAGAGATCCGGACAGGGCGAACACTGAAGCTTTCTTT CATSRDPDRANTEAFF
TRBD1 TRBJ1-1 NA TRBV5-1 TGCGCCAGCAGCCCCTTGATGTGGACAGGGGGGTTTGTCACTGAAGCTTTCTTT CASSPLMWTGGFVTEAFF
NA TRBJ2-5 NA TRBV14 TGTGCCAGCAGCCAAGATCGGGGTCTGAGGGGAGAGACCCAGTACTTC CASSQDRGLRGETQYF
NA TRBJ2-5 NA TRBV18 TGTGCCAGCTCATCCCTCCCTCGCAGCGGCCAAGAGACCCAGTACTTC CASSSLPRSGQETQYF
TRBD1 TRBJ1-4 NA TRBV5-1 TGCGCCAGCAGCTTCGGGACAGGGGTGGAAAAACTGTTTTTT CASSFGTGVEKLFF
NA TRBJ1-2 NA TRBV6-1 TGTGCCAGCAGTGAAGACCGAGGGTTGGGTGGCTACACCTTC CASSEDRGLGGYTF
TRBD1 TRBJ1-6 NA TRBV10-1 TGCGCCAGCAGTTTGACAGGGAACGGGTCACCCCTCCACTTT CASSLTGNGSPLHF
NA TRBJ1-2 once TRBV7-3 TGTGCCAGCAGCTTTATGGGAATGAGGGGAGAAGAGGGCTACACCTTC CASSFMGMRGEEGYTF
NA TRBJ1-2 NA TRBV4-3 TGCGCCAGCAGCCACGGGGTGGACAACTATGGCTACACCTTC CASSHGVDNYGYTF
NA TRBJ2-5 NA TRBV7-8 TGTGCCAGCAGCTTAGGTCGGGACTCGGGAAGCCAAGAGACCCAGTACTTC CASSLGRDSGSQETQYF
TRBD1 TRBJ2-3 NA TRBV2 TGTGCCAGCAGTGAGGAGGGACAGGAGGTACTCGATACGCAGTATTTT CASSEEGQEVLDTQYF
TRBD1 TRBJ1-6 few TRBV19 TGTGCCAGTTGTGGACAGGGGGCATCACCCCTCCACTTT CASCGQGASPLHF
TRBD1 TRBJ2-4 NA TRBV18 TGTGCCAGCTCACCATCGACAGGGGGAAACATTCAGTACTTC CASSPSTGGNIQYF
NA TRBJ2-3 once TRBV6-5 TGTGCCAGCAAGATAGTGCCGATCGGCACAGATACGCAGTATTTT CASKIVPIGTDTQYF
NA TRBJ2-3 NA TRBV16 TGTGCCAGCAGCCAATCGGCGGACCCCATTACAGATACGCAGTATTTT CASSQSADPITDTQYF
NA TRBJ1-2 NA TRBV19 TGTGCCAGTAGTACAAATTCTGACAGGTGGCGTGGCTACACCTTC CASSTNSDRWRGYTF
NA TRBJ1-1 few TRBV12-3/TRBV12-4 TGTGCCAGCACCCCGACTGGCCCAGCTGAAGCTTTCTTT CASTPTGPAEAFF
NA TRBJ2-5 NA TRBV20-1 TGCAGTGCTAGTCTGATACAAGAGACCCAGTACTTC CSASLIQETQYF
NA TRBJ2-3 NA TRBV19 TGTGCCAGTAGTATAACCGGACAAGGGGGAGGAGGCCATTTT CASSITGQGGGGHF
NA TRBJ2-2 NA TRBV29-1 TGCAGCTCTGGGACCACGACGACCGGGGAGCTGTTTTTT CSSGTTTTGELFF
NA TRBJ1-5 NA TRBV6-6 TGTGCCAGCAGCTCTGTTAGCAATCAGCCCCAGCATTTT CASSSVSNQPQHF
NA TRBJ1-6 few TRBV27 TGTGCCAGCAGTTTGACAAGGGGGGTCGATAATTCACCCCTCCACTTT CASSLTRGVDNSPLHF
NA TRBJ1-2 NA TRBV7-2 TGTGCCAGCAGCGTTTTTGACGGCTACACCTTC CASSVFDGYTF
TRBD2 TRBJ2-3 NA TRBV24-1 TGTGCCACCAGTGTGACTAGCGGGGGGACCACAGATACGCAGTATTTT CATSVTSGGTTDTQYF
NA TRBJ1-2 NA TRBV6-5 TGTGCCAGCGTTGGTAGGGGAGTCTATGGCTACACCTTC CASVGRGVYGYTF
NA TRBJ1-1 NA TRBV5-1 TGCGCCAGCAGCTTGGTGCAGGGGAACACTGAAGCTTTCTTT CASSLVQGNTEAFF
TRBD1 TRBJ1-2 NA TRBV7-8 TGTGCCAGCAGCACCTCGGACAGGATTTATGGCTACACCTTC CASSTSDRIYGYTF
NA TRBJ1-2 NA TRBV12-3/TRBV12-4 TGTGCCAGCAGTTTAGGGTCAGCTTATGGCTACACCTTC CASSLGSAYGYTF
NA TRBJ1-5 NA TRBV30 TGTGCCTGGAGTGATAACAGCAATCAGCCCCAGCATTTT CAWSDNSNQPQHF
NA TRBJ2-5 NA TRBV18 TGTGCCAGCTCACCACAACAGGGAGTGACACAGGAGACCCAGTACTTC CASSPQQGVTQETQYF
NA TRBJ1-4 NA TRBV24-1 TGTGCCCCCCCTAATGAAAAACTGTTTTTT CAPPNEKLFF
TRBD1 TRBJ1-2 NA TRBV11-2 TGTGCCAGCAGTCCCGGGACAGGCTACGGCTACACCTTC CASSPGTGYGYTF
NA TRBJ1-2 NA TRBV6-5 TGTGCCAGCAGCGAGCTGACAACTAACTATGGCTACACCTTC CASSELTTNYGYTF
NA TRBJ1-1 NA TRBV6-5 TGTGCCAGCAGACGCGACAGAACACTGAACACTGAAGCTTTCTTT CASRRDRTLNTEAFF
TRBD1 TRBJ2-5 NA TRBV18 TGTGCCAGCTCACCGGGACAGCTAGAGACCCAGTACTTC CASSPGQLETQYF
TRBD2 TRBJ2-5 NA TRBV24-1 TGTGCCACCAGTGATTTAGCGGGGGGGGCGCAAGAGACCCAGTACTTC CATSDLAGGAQETQYF
NA TRBJ1-5 NA TRBV4-1 TGCGCCAGCAGCCAAGAGGAAAGTAGCAATCAGCCCCAGCATTTT CASSQEESSNQPQHF
NA TRBJ1-2 NA TRBV6-5 TGTGCCAGCAGTTACCAGGGGAGGGGAGGCGGCTACACCTTC CASSYQGRGGGYTF
NA TRBJ1-6 NA TRBV19 TGTGCCAGTAGTATAGATTTTTCCACAGCTGCCAAACCCCTCCACTTT CASSIDFSTAAKPLHF
TRBD2 TRBJ2-3 NA TRBV5-1 TGCGCCAGCAGCTTGAGCGGGGGGACCTTCACAGATACGCAGTATTTT CASSLSGGTFTDTQYF